This T cell receptor beta chain was sequenced during a study of vaccination and CD4 T cells after COVID-19. The V gene's germline CDR1 is GTSNPN and CDR2 SVGIG (reference sequence). V shed 0 bases and J shed 1 base, with 6 bases lying between them. The CDR3 runs to 13 residues. With regard to this clonotype: Its antigen is still unknown.

This sample's treatment: roughly 10-day PBMC culture with coronavirus spike peptide pools or control peptides (ViraFEST assay). Using peptide pools, antigen-specific T cells were expanded in ViraFEST before TCRs were sequenced. Sequencing of the DNA from cultured CD4+ T cells was carried out with the Oncomine TCR Beta short-read assay. TCRdb analysed the PCR reads with MiXCR anew, one entry per CDR3 protein. This table has some 11,000 distinct CDR3 sequences, roughly 65% appearing once. This clonotype was obtained from a human donor who had recovered from COVID-19. Sequenced material: CD4+ T cells from blood, cultured in vitro. The chain links TRBV30 to TRBJ1-2; D not resolved. The CDR3 sequence: CAWSVISNYGYTF. As DNA, the CDR3 is TGTGCCTGGAGTGTAATCAGTAACTATGGCTACACCTTC.